The source of this T cell receptor (beta chain) is a study of cytomegalovirus exposure and HLA in healthy donors (TCRdb year 2017). Describing the broader study: An earlier analysis of 587 of the donors reported around 280 Gb of sequence data and 90 million to 120 million unique TCR beta sequences obtained from around 170 million T cells. Around 330 gigabases of sequencing data and 70 million to 95 million unique TCR sequences made up an early release that covered over 550 HLA-typed donors. The genetic ancestry cluster associated with self-reported Caucasian donors included around 76% of the roughly 360 genotyped donors. The aim of the study was to test whether cataloging public T cell receptors could identify signatures of past pathogen exposure. The study profiled the T cell repertoires of some 610 subjects by immunosequencing and related them to cytomegalovirus serostatus. A separate validation cohort of 90 to 150 different subjects was used in addition to the roughly 640-subject first cohort. To predict cytomegalovirus infection status, the study combined high-throughput TCR immunosequencing, statistical association of individual TCRs with disease status, and machine learning. A later analysis re-examined previously published TCR beta repertoires from just over 650 donors and added high-resolution HLA genotyping to investigate patterns of TCR occurrence. The later analysis used no new phenotypic data to find candidate immune exposures, relying instead on TCR beta sequences and their occurrence across donors. In an earlier analysis of roughly 540 of the donors, high-throughput TCR beta sequencing was used to judge whether each TCR beta V gene segment behaved as functional or pseudogenic. Donor age, sex, ethnicity and CMV serostatus were collected together with the repertoire data. Genome-wide SNP genotypes for about 65% of the roughly 700 donors were used in a later genetic analysis, which treated that subset as a discovery cohort. All discovery cohort repertoires had been generated using a single sequencing platform. HLA typing covered class I and class II loci at four-digit resolution. Typing coverage differed by locus: A, B, C, DRB1 and DQB1 were typed in about 620-630 donors, DQA1 in about 500, DPA1 in approximately 610, and DPB1 in around 490. Several DR-DQ haplotypes were handled as single units for association and clustering, since linkage in the cohort was strong. Among 398 genotyped donors of the cohort, an average of around 240,000 unique TCR beta nucleotide sequences were sequenced per donor, roughly 18% of them non-productive. General study outcomes and caveats: A later analysis found that TCR association rates varied across HLA loci, with DRB1 alleles showing the most associated TCRs and HLA-C alleles the fewest. Only TCR beta chains were sequenced in this cohort, and the absence of alpha or paired-chain data limited detectable features. Strong co-occurrence of HLA alleles, especially DR and DQ, made assigning TCR associations to individual alleles difficult. According to a later genetic analysis, donors in an Asian-associated ancestry cluster had fewer N-insertions in productive TCRs than the approximately 610-donor mean. The only immune exposure information available for the cohort was CMV serostatus. An earlier analysis of 450 to 750 of the donors showed that most TCR beta V segments appeared in productive rearrangements either about 90% or about 30% of the time, which broadly matched IMGT annotations. V-gene and J-gene trimming of TCR beta chains was associated with a missense DCLRE1C variant in a later genetic analysis, and the association was replicated in an independent cohort. In a later analysis, HLA-associated TCR beta chains were found to be more clonally expanded and to have lower generation probabilities than equally common non-associated chains. The authors suggested that the approach could potentially be generalized to other disease states and immunological phenotypes. The presence/absence analyses assumed that sequencing depth was roughly uniform across donors, and that assumption may not be true. A later analysis found that most CMV-associated TCR beta chains appeared HLA-restricted, with HLA associations seemingly driven largely by CMV exposure. The classifier was reported to diagnose cytomegalovirus status with high specificity and sensitivity in both the original cohort and the validation cohort. Because HLA typing was unavailable for some donors at each locus, only the typed subset was used in association tests. A further reported finding was that TCR beta sequences accurately predicted the HLA-A and HLA-B alleles for most subjects in the first cohort. In a later analysis, about 16,000 TCR beta sequences were associated with specific HLA alleles at a false discovery rate of 0.05. In the study, roughly 160 TCR beta chains were listed as associated with cytomegalovirus. A few of the identified cytomegalovirus-associated TCR beta chains were confirmed in vitro to be specific for cytomegalovirus antigens. According to a later analysis, parvovirus B19, influenza, CMV and Epstein-Barr virus appeared linked to several top co-occurrence clusters. Linkage disequilibrium might explain the correlated functional status among segregating V segments, but an unknown experimental factor could not be ruled out. Across donors, most TCR sequences were observed very rarely, whereas some public TCRs were present in many individuals. The earlier analysis of almost 600 of the donors excluded over 15 rarely observed V segments, including chromosome 9 orphons, because counts were too low. The 87-base-pair reads could not distinguish some IMGT-functional V segments, including TRBV6-2 and TRBV6-3, so those segments were excluded. A cluster of highly shared sequence variants was judged likely to be a technical artifact of the sequencing pipeline.

V was cut back by 5 bases and J by 5 bases, leaving a gap of 13 bases between them. The germline V gene (reference sequence) specifies SGHAT as CDR1 and FQDESV as CDR2. The CDR3 sequence holds 13 residues, the cysteine and phenylalanine included. The retained sequence is limited to the CDR3, 39 bases, with the frame set at the first base. A note on this clone: What this receptor recognizes is not known. No base qualities exist here, and no much larger clone lies one base off it.

Library prep was done by the immunoSEQ multiplex PCR assay. A mixture of 60 forward primers for TCR Vbeta segments and 13 reverse primers for TCR Jbeta segments was used in the multiplex PCR. Amplification of the CDR3 region of rearranged TCR beta genes was performed with a multiplex PCR assay on genomic DNA. The amplified TCR beta libraries were sequenced on the Illumina HiSeq System as 87-base-pair reads. In the paper's pipeline: A later analysis tallied roughly 76 million unique TCR beta chains across the approximately 670 repertoires, and some 10 million of those chains were shared by two or more donors. A nearest-neighbor algorithm error-corrected the raw reads and collapsed the reads into unique sequences, merging closely related sequences to remove PCR and sequencing errors. To assign V, D and J gene segments, CDR3 sequences were aligned to IMGT reference sequences. For a sequence to be retained, at least a six-nucleotide match to both a V gene segment and a J gene segment was required. A rearrangement was called productive if the CDR3 had no stop codons and remained in frame with V and J, and every other rearrangement was called non-productive. Following IMGT convention, CDR3 was defined as the stretch from the second conserved V-encoded cysteine up to the conserved J-encoded phenylalanine. In an earlier analysis of some 550 of the donors, sequences lacking an unambiguous match to a single V gene segment were excluded. In an earlier analysis of roughly 500 of the donors, V segments were called functional above 56.7% productive rearrangements and were called segregating when the between-donor standard deviation exceeded 5%. A statistical classification framework was built to diagnose cytomegalovirus status from the catalog of TCR beta chain sequences. A later analysis assigned V and J genes by comparing TCR nucleotide sequences with IMGT/GENE-DB human TR gene sequences. Using the TCRdist pipeline, a later analysis assigned CDR3 sequences along with most-parsimonious VDJ recombination scenarios. A later analysis defined each TCR beta chain by its CDR3 amino acid sequence plus V-gene family, and excluded reads lacking a unique V-gene family. A later analysis removed nearly 600 highly shared, low-generation-probability nucleotide sequences to deal with suspected cross-contamination and a sequencing artifact. In a later analysis, a clonal expansion index was calculated for each public chain from normalized within-repertoire ranks of inferred template counts. A later analysis computed generation probabilities with a VDJ recombination model fitted to out-of-frame rearrangements, and checked the results against IGoR. In a later analysis, TCR-TCR, TCR-HLA and TCR-CMV co-occurrence was scored with hypergeometric tests, and a repertoire-size bias correction was applied to TCR pairs. To estimate false discovery rates, a later analysis permuted the HLA or CMV assignments 20 times. In a later analysis, co-occurring TCRs were grouped using DBSCAN, and TCRdist sequence similarity was added for clustering within HLA-allele-positive subsets. For co-occurrence clustering, repertoires with fewer than 30,000 or more than 120,000 public chains were excluded, along with five repertoires with anomalous nucleotide sharing. TCRdb obtained this table from immuneACCESS and retained in-frame rearrangements with V and J assigned. These tables miss some clones; where compared with another copy, unresolved V genes account for less than half of the shortfall, and the remainder is unexplained. For V, J and clone size, that table is used; D and trimming come from the DNA. This sample holds 150,000 to 180,000 clones; 80% were observed only once. 9.5% to 15% of the sample is taken by the ten largest.

The cohort was made up of approximately 670 healthy bone marrow donors. At the time of sampling, every cohort member was nominally healthy, though immune exposures that went unrecorded were likely present. The donor was CMV seropositive and belonged to the group of 250 to 300 seropositive cohort members. A peripheral blood sample was provided by each donor, and peripheral blood mononuclear cells were used for TCR beta sequencing. Genomic DNA was extracted from the blood cell samples with the Qiagen DNeasy Blood Extraction Kit. The chain couples TRBV11-1 to TRBJ2-7, with a weak D call of TRBD2 (6 bases match). This TCR came from a man in his thirties or forties in good health and CMV-seropositive. The sequencing sample was made of PBMCs. The CDR3 corresponds to CASSEGREDEQYF. In nucleotides, the sequence is TGTGCCAGCAGCGAGGGCAGGGAGGACGAGCAGTACTTC.